The 22 T cell receptor beta chains below come from one sample, sequenced in a study of tumor-infiltrating lymphocytes in primary liver carcinoma (dated by TCRdb to 2015 to 2018). Blood RNA was extracted from unsorted whole blood with TRIzol reagent; germline DNA came from the DNeasy Blood & Tissue kit. TCRdb names Illumina HiSeq 2500 as the instrument used. A constant-region primer and ProtoScript II reverse transcriptase were used to reverse-transcribe TCRbeta-specific cDNA from 500 ng total RNA. Construction of the TCRbeta libraries relied on three nested rounds of multiplex PCR, following a slightly modified ARM-PCR procedure. Each of the first two PCR rounds ran for 9 to 10 cycles using multiplex TRBV1-TRBV30 forward primers together with a Cbeta reverse primer. TCRdb reprocessing: public reads trimmed at Q25 with fastp, clones called with MiXCR, in-frame beta chains kept. Every distinct CDR3 protein forms one entry, paired with its most common genes and DNA. The sample table shows about 180,000 distinct CDR3 sequences, and around 60% are seen once. Roughly 76% of the sample belongs to the ten largest clones.

Sequencing input: peripheral blood. The receptor source for this set is a man in his forties with primary liver carcinoma and hepatitis B virus infection.

This clonotype was seen at least ten times. The chain combines TRBV6-1 with TRBJ1-2, with D unresolved. CDR1 is MNHNS, CDR2 SASEGT, per germline. V was cut by 3 bases and J by 9 bases, with 5 bases left in between. The CDR3 is 10 amino acids. CDR3 DNA: TGTGCCAGCAGTGATGGTCGCTACACCTTC. Its translation is CASSDGRYTF.

Concerning this clonotype: One junction end does not reproduce the germline sequence, and a read error may be involved. This chain joins TRBV11-2 and TRBJ2-5; TRBD2 matches at 9 bases. CDR3 length equals 15 residues. CDR1 and CDR2 from the germline V gene are SGHAT and FQNNGV. The CDR3 bases are TGTGTCAGCAGCTTTGCAAGCGGGAGGTTGGAGACCCGGTACTTC. This encodes CVSSFASGRLETRYF.

The J gene is TRBJ1-2, the V gene TRBV29-1; perhaps TRBD1 as D (5 bases). The CDR3 contains 15 residues. Trimming removed 5 bases from V and 1 base from J, with 17 bases in between. The germline V gene has CDR1 SQVTM and CDR2 ANQGSEA. Here the CDR3 reads CSVKKDTSSNYGYTF. In DNA form, the CDR3 reads TGCAGCGTTAAAAAGGACACATCCAGTAACTATGGCTACACCTTC.

The rearrangement links TRBV6-1 to TRBJ2-3; 8 bases agree with TRBD1. This CDR3 spans 14 amino acids. V lost 7 bases to trimming and J lost 1 base; unmatched junction nucleotides: 4. The germline CDR1 and CDR2 sequences are MNHNS and SASEGT. CDR3 sequence reads: CASIVGQGTDTQYF. CDR3 DNA sequence: TGTGCCAGCATAGTGGGACAGGGCACAGATACGCAGTATTTT.

DNA for the CDR3: TGTGCCAGCAGTAGACTAGCGGGAGGCTCGAACACCGGGGAGCTGTTTTTT. Its protein is CASSRLAGGSNTGELFF. This sequence joins TRBV6-6 and TRBJ2-2; TRBD2 matches 13 bases. The CDR3 is 17 amino acids. Germline V gives CDR1 MNHNY, CDR2 SVGAGI (reference sequence). The J segment lost 0 bases and the V segment lost 5 bases, leaving 3 bases of the junction unmatched.

V usage is TRBV5-5 and J usage is TRBJ2-1; possible D gene TRBD1, 6 bases. V lost 3 bases to trimming and J lost 11 bases, with 12 bases between them. The CDR3 length is 12 residues. Germline-derived CDR1 and CDR2 are SGHKS and YYEKEE (reference sequence). As DNA, the CDR3 is TGTGCCAGCAGCTCAGCAGGGGCCAAGCAGTTCTTC. It encodes CASSSAGAKQFF. Complete variable domain (other parts from reference TRBV5-5 and TRBJ2-1): DAGVTQSPTHLIKTRGQQVTLRCSPISGHKSVSWYQQVLGQGPQFIFQYYEKEERGRGNFPDRFSARQFPNYSSELNVNALLLGDSALYLCASSSAGAKQFFGPGTRLTVL.

As regards this clonotype: The CDR3 does not end in the conserved phenylalanine or tryptophan, so this is likely a read error. This chain connects TRBV29-1 to TRBJ2-5; D ambiguous. With 3 bases removed from V and 4 bases from J, the gap between germline ends came to 12 bases. There are 13 residues in the CDR3. Looked up from germline, CDR1 is SQVTM and CDR2 is ANQGSEA. The CDR3 region has the DNA TGCAGCGTTGAGGAACTTAACAGAGAGACCCAGTACTCC. This codes for CSVEELNRETQYS.

With regard to this clonotype: A read error may explain this, as a much larger clone is one base away. The chain combines TRBV29-1 with TRBJ2-1, with no clear D. CDR1 SQVTM and CDR2 ANQGSEA come from the germline V gene. V was trimmed by 8 bases and J by 6 bases, leaving 17 bases between them. This CDR3 region has 13 residues. The CDR3 DNA reads as TGCAGCTTCAATGAGGTGGGTGTCAATGAGCAGTTCTTC. Translated: CSFNEVGVNEQFF.

This clonotype appeared once. This chain joins TRBV2 and TRBJ2-1; D is possibly TRBD1 (6 bases). Per the germline V gene, CDR1 is SNHLY and CDR2 is FYNNEI. This CDR3 contains 15 residues. Trimming took 1 base from V and 5 from J, leaving 12 bases between them. The CDR3 coding sequence is TGTGCCAGCAGTGAAGACGGGACAAGGGACAATGAGCAGTTCTTC. Residues: CASSEDGTRDNEQFF.

The V call is TRBV28, the J call TRBJ1-5, with D hard to call. Trimming took 4 bases from V and 8 from J, leaving 3 bases between them. CDR1 and CDR2 (germline): MDHEN, SYDVKM. The CDR3 consists of 10 residues. The CDR3 bases are TGTGCCAGCAGTTCGAAGCCCCAGCATTTT. It translates to CASSSKPQHF.

The chain uses TRBV29-1 and TRBJ2-7, with 9 positions matching TRBD2. Germline values: CDR1 SQVTM, CDR2 ANQGSEA. This CDR3 has 13 amino acids. V lost 3 bases, J lost 2 bases, and 2 bases stayed unmatched. This CDR3 reads CSVEASGAYEQYF. The CDR3, as DNA: TGCAGCGTTGAGGCTAGCGGGGCCTACGAGCAGTACTTC.

Points on this clonotype: Here the CDR3 omits its conserved ending phenylalanine or tryptophan, so a read error is the likely source. V is TRBV12-3 or TRBV12-4 and J is TRBJ1-5, with 7 bases that match TRBD1. Trimming took 5 bases from V and 3 from J; bases not matched to a gene: 4. The CDR3 sequence is 14 residues long. This CDR3 is CASSGTADNQPQHL. The CDR3, as DNA: TGTGCCAGCAGTGGGACAGCCGACAATCAGCCCCAGCATCTT.

This chain connects TRBV12-3 or TRBV12-4 to TRBJ1-2; D uncertain. CDR3 length: 11 amino acids. The V gene lost 6 bases and the J gene lost 8 bases, with 10 bases spanning the gap. The CDR3 DNA follows: TGTGCCAGCAGAGAGGAGGGCGGCTACACCTTC. Protein product: CASREEGGYTF.

The rearrangement uses TRBV29-1 and TRBJ2-1, with 13 bases fitting TRBD2. Germline trimming cut 8 bases from V and 8 bases from J; bases unmatched to any gene: 9. The CDR3 covers 14 residues. The germline V gene has CDR1 SQVTM and CDR2 ANQGSEA. The CDR3 sequence is CSIQTSGRTYEQFF. CDR3 bases: TGCAGCATCCAGACTAGCGGGAGGACGTATGAGCAGTTCTTC.

Note on this clonotype: This may be a read error, as it is one base from a much larger clone. The V call is TRBV11-2, the J call TRBJ2-7; D ambiguous. The V gene lost 5 bases and the J gene lost 3 bases, with 5 bases spanning the gap. The CDR3 consists of 11 residues. The germline V gene encodes CDR1 SGHAT and CDR2 FQNNGV. As DNA, the CDR3 is TGTGCCAGCAGCACGGACTACGAGCAGTACTTC. This codes for CASSTDYEQYF.

This clonotype showed up just a few times. J is TRBJ1-1 and V is TRBV10-3; D gene uncertain. V was trimmed by 10 bases and J by 0 bases, leaving 9 bases between them. Germline V gene data show CDR1 as ENHRY and CDR2 as SYGVKD. The CDR3 runs 12 residues. The CDR3 DNA sequence: TGTGCCACCAATACGGTGAACACTGAAGCTTTCTTT. It specifies CATNTVNTEAFF.

There are a few counts of this clonotype. CDR3: CASSQEELGETQYF. For the CDR3, the DNA is TGCGCCAGCAGCCAAGAAGAACTGGGGGAGACCCAGTACTTC. The chain carries TRBV4-1 and TRBJ2-5, with D unresolved. V shed 0 bases and J shed 5 bases, with 10 bases lying between them. The CDR3 runs 14 residues. Germline values: CDR1 MGHRA, CDR2 YSYEKL.

This clonotype was seen once. The chain combines TRBV6-6 with TRBJ2-3; weak D call: TRBD1 (5 bases). The CDR3 totals 16 residues. Germline V gene data show CDR1 as MNHNY and CDR2 as SVGAGI (reference sequence). Between the trimmed V and J ends, which lost 3 bases and 4 bases, there was a span of 17 bases. CDR3 sequence: CASSYIGVLNSDTQYF. The CDR3 DNA reads TGTGCCAGCAGTTATATAGGGGTTCTTAATTCAGATACGCAGTATTTT.

The chain has TRBV28 and TRBJ1-5, with D perhaps TRBD1 (6 bases). CDR1 is MDHEN, CDR2 SYDVKM, per germline. The CDR3 covers 16 residues. V was shortened by 5 bases and J by 1 base, with 15 bases between the two germline ends. The CDR3 loop reads CASSPPWGASNQPQHF. Written as DNA, the CDR3 is TGTGCCAGCAGTCCCCCCTGGGGGGCGAGCAATCAGCCCCAGCATTTT. The entire variable domain, with the rest obtained from reference TRBV28 and TRBJ1-5, is as follows: DVKVTQSSRYLVKRTGEKVFLECVQDMDHENMFWYRQDPGLGLRLIYFSYDVKMKEKGDIPEGYSVSREKKERFSLILESASTNQTSMYLCASSPPWGASNQPQHFGDGTRLSIL.

The chain carries TRBV10-2 and TRBJ1-2, with 10 bases aligning to TRBD1. Looked up from germline, CDR1 is WSHSY and CDR2 is SAAADI. V was clipped by 3 bases and J by 5 bases; unmatched bases: 9. The CDR3 is made up of 16 amino acids. In DNA, the CDR3 is TGCGCCAGCAGTGACCTCGGTGGACAGGGGGAATATGGCTACACCTTC. Encoded protein: CASSDLGGQGEYGYTF.

The chain employs TRBV6-1 and TRBJ2-4; 10 bases match TRBD1. After removal of 3 bases from V and 8 bases from J, the junction contained 7 bases not matched to a gene. This CDR3 region has 15 residues. The germline CDR1 and CDR2 sequences are MNHNS and SASEGT. The DNA for the CDR3 is TGTGCCAGCAGTGACGACAGGGGGCAGGTGGACATTCAGTACTTC. The encoded protein is CASSDDRGQVDIQYF.

This rearrangement joins TRBV5-4 to TRBJ2-2, with D possibly matching TRBD2 (6 bases). This CDR3 contains 16 residues. CDR1 and CDR2 from the germline V gene are SGHNT and YYREEE (reference sequence). Trimming stripped 4 bases from V and 6 bases from J, with 19 bases between. In DNA, the CDR3 is TGTGCCAGCAGCACTAGCCGTAGCAGACCCGCCGGGGAGCTGTTTTTT. Translating gives CASSTSRSRPAGELFF. The full variable domain, rest sourced from reference TRBV5-4 and TRBJ2-2, is ETGVTQSPTHLIKTRGQQVTLRCSSQSGHNTVSWYQQALGQGPQFIFQYYREEENGRGNFPPRFSGLQFPNYSSELNVNALELDDSALYLCASSTSRSRPAGELFFGEGSRLTVL.